Listed below are T cell receptor beta chains from one sample, sequenced in a study of blood T cell repertoires in COVID-19. Sequenced by immunoSEQ multiplex PCR; TCRdb stores in-frame clones only, minus some. The sample contains around 320,000 clones, around nine tenths of which appear only once. The sequenced sample was peripheral blood. The source of these receptors is a woman in her thirties with COVID-19, enrolled during active disease. The conserved cysteine and the conserved F or W are not part of the CDR3 here. Each record gives: V gene, CDR3 protein.

V: TRBV4-2; CDR3: ASSQEGKEGANYGYT
V: TRBV27; CDR3: ASSTGDRSYEQY
V: TRBV10-1; CDR3: ASSEQGTLAEAF
V: TRBV4-2; CDR3: ASSPGSTGELF
V: TRBV7-8; CDR3: ASSLKAGGPNGELF
V: TRBV24-1; CDR3: ATSELALGDYHNEQF
V: TRBV6-2/TRBV6-3; CDR3: ASSYSMLRVGFVTEAF
V: TRBV3-1/TRBV3-2; CDR3: ASSQLSGGTEAF
V: TRBV5-4; CDR3: ASSHRNSPPHEQF
V: TRBV5-6; CDR3: ASSPSTGGGYTEAF
V: TRBV7-9; CDR3: ASSSGMNTEAF
V: TRBV25-1; CDR3: ASSAGGRRSTDTQY
V: TRBV6-5; CDR3: ASRQGAVNTEAF
V: TRBV7-8; CDR3: ASSILAGVNTGELF
V: TRBV5-1; CDR3: ASRRTEGPMNTEAF
V: TRBV5-1; CDR3: ASSRIGQGGNEQF
V: TRBV4-1; CDR3: ASSLRRGDNEQF
V: TRBV7-2; CDR3: ASSFRDTQY